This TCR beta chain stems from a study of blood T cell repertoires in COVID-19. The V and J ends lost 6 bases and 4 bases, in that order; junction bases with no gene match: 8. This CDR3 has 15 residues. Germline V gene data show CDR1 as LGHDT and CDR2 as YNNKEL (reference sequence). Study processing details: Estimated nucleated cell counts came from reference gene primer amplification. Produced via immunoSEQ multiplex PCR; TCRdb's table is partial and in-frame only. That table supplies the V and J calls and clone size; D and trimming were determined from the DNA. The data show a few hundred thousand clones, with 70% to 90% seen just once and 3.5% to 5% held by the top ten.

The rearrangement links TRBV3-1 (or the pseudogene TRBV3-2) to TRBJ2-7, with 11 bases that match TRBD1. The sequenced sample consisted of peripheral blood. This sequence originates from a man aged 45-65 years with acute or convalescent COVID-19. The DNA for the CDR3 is TGTGCCAGCAGTCTGGGGACAGGGGGTCGGTACGAGCAGTACTTC. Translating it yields CASSLGTGGRYEQYF.